The 2 T cell receptor beta chains in this list originate from one sample, sequenced in a study of shared clonotypes between healthy human individuals. Assay used: immunoSEQ multiplex PCR; TCRdb lists only in-frame clones, some missing. The sample has fewer than 1.4 million clones; roughly 74% are singletons. The sample taken for sequencing was memory CD4+ T cells from PBMCs. Subset denoted: CD45RA-negative fraction. The receptors come from a man aged 18 to 30 in good health. Some clones in this sample may be carry-over from other donors' samples.

The V call is TRBV5-1, the J call TRBJ1-4, with 7 nucleotides matching TRBD1. The CDR3 is 14 amino acids. CDR1 and CDR2 from the germline V gene are SGHRS and YFSETQ. V lost 7 bases to trimming and J lost 10 bases; unmatched junction nucleotides: 13. CDR3 sequence reads: CASARDSVSGKLFF. The CDR3 DNA reads as TGCGCCAGCGCGCGGGACAGTGTGTCTGGAAAACTGTTTTTT.

There are a few counts of this clone. This CDR3 is also generated by other DNA sequences in the sample. This chain connects TRBV30 to TRBJ2-1; 12 nucleotides agree with TRBD2. This CDR3 has 15 residues. Germline trimming cut 0 bases from V and 3 bases from J; bases unmatched to any gene: 0. The V gene's germline CDR1 is GTSNPN and CDR2 SVGIG (reference sequence). The CDR3 DNA reads as TGTGCCTGGAGTGTACTAGCGGGAGGCTACAATGAGCAGTTCTTC. Residues: CAWSVLAGGYNEQFF.